A single sample gave rise to the 18 T cell receptor beta chains below, sequenced in a study of shared clonotypes between healthy human individuals. The assay was immunoSEQ multiplex PCR, and TCRdb's table has in-frame clones only and misses some. The sample yields over a million clones, around 97% seen once. The source material was naive CD4+ T cells sorted from blood. As to subset: CD45RA+ positively selected. These receptors all come from a man younger than 45 in good health.

V is TRBV25-1 and J is TRBJ2-7, with D hard to call. Trimming took 0 bases from V and 2 from J, leaving 8 bases between them. From germline, CDR1 is MGHDK and CDR2 SYGVNS. The CDR3 is made up of 14 amino acids. This CDR3 reads CASSEYAIPYEQYF. Written as DNA, the CDR3 is TGTGCCAGCAGTGAATACGCCATACCCTACGAGCAGTACTTC.

The chain combines TRBV9 with TRBJ2-2, with 8 bases aligning to TRBD2. The CDR3 runs 16 residues. Germline assignment: CDR1 SGDLS and CDR2 YYNGEE. V was clipped by 4 bases and J by 2 bases; unmatched bases: 7. The CDR3 bases are TGTGCCAGCAGCCTTGGAGTAGCGGGAAACACCGGGGAGCTGTTTTTT. This sequence encodes CASSLGVAGNTGELFF.

V and J are TRBV13 and TRBJ2-2; 14 nucleotides line up with TRBD2. The CDR3 is made up of 18 amino acids. V was pared by 5 bases and J by 1 base, with 6 bases of the junction left unmatched. Germline lookup yields CDR1 PRHDT and CDR2 FYEKMQ (reference sequence). CDR3 DNA: TGTGCCAGCAGCCCCCTCGGACTAGCGGGAGGGAACACCGGGGAGCTGTTTTTT. It codes for CASSPLGLAGGNTGELFF.

As concerns this clone: Other DNA sequences in the same sample also yield this CDR3. The V call is TRBV15, the J call TRBJ2-2, with 11 positions matching TRBD2. CDR3 size: 16 residues. CDR1 LNHNV and CDR2 YYDKDF come from the germline V gene (reference sequence). After removal of 0 bases from V and 5 bases from J, the junction contained 2 bases not matched to a gene. DNA for the CDR3: TGTGCCACCAGCAGAGAACTAGCGGGAGTTACCGGGGAGCTGTTTTTT. The encoded protein is CATSRELAGVTGELFF.

The chain recombines TRBV7-9 with TRBJ2-1, with D perhaps matching TRBD1 (6 bases). CDR3 length equals 17 residues. The V gene lost 3 bases and the J gene lost 0 bases, with 15 bases spanning the gap. Germline V gene data show CDR1 as SEHNR and CDR2 as FQNEAQ (reference sequence). CDR3 residues: CASSFRDTPASYNEQFF. CDR3 nucleotide sequence: TGTGCCAGCAGCTTCCGGGACACCCCTGCCTCCTACAATGAGCAGTTCTTC. Supplemented by reference TRBV7-9 and TRBJ2-1, the full variable domain reads DTGVSQNPRHKITKRGQNVTFRCDPISEHNRLYWYRQTLGQGPEFLTYFQNEAQLEKSRLLSDRFSAERPKGSFSTLEIQRTEQGDSAMYLCASSFRDTPASYNEQFFGPGTRLTVL.

This chain connects TRBV30 to TRBJ1-3; tentative D call: TRBD1 (6 bases). The CDR3 is 16 amino acids. Germline V gives CDR1 GTSNPN, CDR2 SVGIG (reference sequence). V was pared by 4 bases and J by 4 bases, with 20 bases between. CDR3 sequence: CAWTLGGALRGNTIYF. DNA for the CDR3: TGTGCCTGGACCCTGGGGGGCGCGCTGAGGGGAAACACCATATATTTT.

The genes are TRBV15 and TRBJ2-3; 9 positions agree with TRBD2. Germline V lookup: CDR1 LNHNV, CDR2 YYDKDF (reference sequence). CDR3 size: 16 residues. V lost 3 bases and J lost 1; bases outside the gene matches: 5. CDR3 amino acids: CATSSDLAGRTDTQYF. CDR3 nucleotide sequence: TGTGCCACCAGCAGTGACCTAGCGGGACGCACAGATACGCAGTATTTT.

This chain links TRBV9 with TRBJ2-7; TRBD2 matches at 8 bases. Germline CDR1 SGDLS, CDR2 YYNGEE. The CDR3 sequence is 15 residues long. V lost 4 bases to trimming and J lost 2 bases; unmatched junction nucleotides: 8. The CDR3 protein is CASSKRGLETYEQYF. The DNA of the CDR3 is TGTGCCAGCAGCAAGAGGGGACTAGAAACCTACGAGCAGTACTTC.

Comments on this clone: This sample also contains other DNA sequences that code for the same CDR3. V usage is TRBV5-1 and J usage is TRBJ2-5; D remains unclear. V shed 0 bases and J shed 1 base, with 7 bases lying between them. This CDR3 has 14 residues. CDR1 and CDR2 from the germline V gene are SGHRS and YFSETQ. CDR3 DNA sequence: TGCGCCAGCAGCTTGGTTCCAGTCCAAGAGACCCAGTACTTC. Translated, it gives CASSLVPVQETQYF.

The chain is built from TRBV28 and TRBJ2-1; 8 nucleotides agree with TRBD1. The CDR3 runs 14 residues. Trimming cost V 4 bases and J 4 bases; bases outside gene matches: 3. Germline V gives CDR1 MDHEN, CDR2 SYDVKM. CDR3 in amino acids: CASSYRQGYNEQFF. The CDR3 coding sequence is TGTGCCAGCAGTTACCGACAGGGGTACAATGAGCAGTTCTTC.

The V call is TRBV11-2, the J call TRBJ1-1, with a tentative D call TRBD1 (5 bases). Germline V CDR1 and CDR2: SGHAT, FQNNGV. The CDR3 extends over 14 amino acids. Trimming took 1 base from V and 4 from J, leaving 10 bases between them. CDR3 nucleotide sequence: TGTGCCAGCAGCTTAGTAAGGGGAACCACTGAAGCTTTCTTT. As protein: CASSLVRGTTEAFF.

With regard to this clone: The junction departs from germline at one end; a sequencing error may be responsible. This chain uses TRBV5-4 with TRBJ2-3; a possible D gene is TRBD2 (7 bases). The CDR3 totals 13 residues. The germline CDR1 and CDR2 sequences are SGHNT and YYREEE (reference sequence). The CDR3 sequence is CASTLGGLDTQYF. CDR3 nucleotide sequence: TGTGCCAGCACCTTGGGGGGGCTAGATACGCAGTATTTT.

CDR3 nucleotide sequence: TGTGCCAGCAAAAATCGACAGCTTATCCACTCTGGAAACACCATATATTTT. It encodes CASKNRQLIHSGNTIYF. The rearrangement uses TRBV2 and TRBJ1-3; a possible D gene is TRBD1 (5 bases). CDR3 length: 17 amino acids. V shed 7 bases and J shed 0 bases, with 19 bases lying between them. From germline, CDR1 is SNHLY and CDR2 FYNNEI.

The chain carries TRBV21-1 and TRBJ2-7. TRBV21-1 is listed as a pseudogene. The CDR3 totals 15 residues. The CDR3 DNA reads TGTGCCAGCAGCGTCGACCCAACGAGCTCCTACGAGCAGTACTTC. Amino acids: CASSVDPTSSYEQYF.

The J gene is TRBJ1-4, the V gene TRBV11-2; D remains ambiguous. V gave up 5 bases and J gave up 6 bases, with 13 bases separating them. There are 14 residues in the CDR3. CDR1 is SGHAT, CDR2 FQNNGV, per germline. CDR3 nucleotide sequence: TGTGCCAGCAGCCCCTTGGCTAGGGATGAAAAACTGTTTTTT. The encoded protein is CASSPLARDEKLFF.

This chain uses TRBV30 with TRBJ1-1, with D unresolved. This CDR3 contains 12 residues. Germline lookup yields CDR1 GTSNPN and CDR2 SVGIG (reference sequence). The V gene lost 8 bases and the J gene lost 1 base, with 11 bases spanning the gap. This CDR3 is CAVNTGNTEAFF. In DNA, the CDR3 is TGTGCCGTGAATACGGGGAACACTGAAGCTTTCTTT.

V and J are TRBV5-4 and TRBJ2-3; 11 nucleotides line up with TRBD2. Trimming at V came to 4 bases and at J to 4 bases, leaving 8 bases not matched to a gene. CDR1 SGHNT and CDR2 YYREEE come from the germline V gene (reference sequence). The CDR3 spans 16 residues. The CDR3 sequence is CASSDLAGGLADTQYF. The CDR3 coding sequence is TGTGCCAGCAGCGATTTAGCGGGAGGGCTGGCAGATACGCAGTATTTT. The full variable domain, in which reference TRBV5-4 and TRBJ2-3 provide the parts outside the CDR3, is ETGVTQSPTHLIKTRGQQVTLRCSSQSGHNTVSWYQQALGQGPQFIFQYYREEENGRGNFPPRFSGLQFPNYSSELNVNALELDDSALYLCASSDLAGGLADTQYFGPGTRLTVL.

The gene calls are TRBV7-3 and TRBJ2-1; 14 bases map to TRBD2. Germline V gives CDR1 SGHTA, CDR2 FQGTGA. The trim removed 5 bases at V and 8 bases at J, leaving 11 bases unmatched. CDR3 length: 17 residues. DNA for the CDR3: TGTGCCAGCAGCCAAATCCCGACTAGCGGGAGGGTCCATGAGCAGTTCTTC. This translates into CASSQIPTSGRVHEQFF.